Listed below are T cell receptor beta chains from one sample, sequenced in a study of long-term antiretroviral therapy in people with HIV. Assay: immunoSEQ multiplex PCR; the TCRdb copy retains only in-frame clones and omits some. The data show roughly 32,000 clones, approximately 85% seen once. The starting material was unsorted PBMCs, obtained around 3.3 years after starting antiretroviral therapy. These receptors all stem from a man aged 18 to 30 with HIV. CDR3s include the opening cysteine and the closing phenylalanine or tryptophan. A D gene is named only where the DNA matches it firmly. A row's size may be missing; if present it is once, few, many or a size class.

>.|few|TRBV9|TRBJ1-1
TGTGCCAGCAGCGGAGGTCCCCTGGGGACTGAAGCTTTCTTT
CASSGGPLGTEAFF
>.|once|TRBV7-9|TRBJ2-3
TGTGCCAGCAGCTCGAAGAGCAGAATAGATACGCAGTATTTT
CASSSKSRIDTQYF
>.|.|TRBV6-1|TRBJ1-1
TGTGCCAGCAGTCCGAGGACTGAAGCTTTCTTT
CASSPRTEAFF
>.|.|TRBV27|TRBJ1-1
TGTGCCAGCAGTTTAGAGGGGTGGGGCACTGAAGCTTTCTTT
CASSLEGWGTEAFF
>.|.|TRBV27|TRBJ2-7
TGTGCCAGCAGTTCCGGGACATCAGGCAACGAGCAGTACTTC
CASSSGTSGNEQYF
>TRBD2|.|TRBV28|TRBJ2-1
TGTGCCAGCAGTCTGCTCCTCGCTAGCGGAGACGACAATGAGCAGTTCTTC
CASSLLLASGDDNEQFF
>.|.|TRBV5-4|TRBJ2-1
TGTGCCAGCAGCCTTTCCATAGCGAGCCTCTCCTACAATGAGCAGTTCTTC
CASSLSIASLSYNEQFF
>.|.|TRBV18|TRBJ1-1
TGTGCCAGCTCACCGGCAGGGCAGAACACTGAAGCTTTCTTT
CASSPAGQNTEAFF
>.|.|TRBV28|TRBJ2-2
TGTGCCAGCAGCCTAGGAGCCGGGGAGCTGTTTTTT
CASSLGAGELFF
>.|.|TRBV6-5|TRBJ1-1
TGTGCCAGCAGTTACCTCGAGAACACTGAAGCTTTCTTT
CASSYLENTEAFF
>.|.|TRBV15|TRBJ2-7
TGTGCCACCAGCCCGAGGGGGACCGGGGGGCCTTCCTACGAGCAGTACTTC
CATSPRGTGGPSYEQYF
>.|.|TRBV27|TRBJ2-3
TGTGCCAGCAGCCGACACCACCGGGAGGATACGCAGTATTTT
CASSRHHREDTQYF
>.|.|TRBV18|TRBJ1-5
TGTGCCAGCTCACGAGGGATCGGCGATCAGCCCCAGCATTTT
CASSRGIGDQPQHF